The clone carrying this T cell receptor beta chain was recorded at least ten times. Its antigen is undetermined. These data belong to a study of T cells in Graves' hyperthyroidism and ophthalmopathy. TCR beta CDR3 sequences were amplified from RNA transcripts. RT-PCR in the first round (using the HTBI primer set) targeted the TCR CDR3. TCRdb ran MiXCR on the multiplex PCR reads and lists one entry per CDR3 protein. The table records over 350,000 distinct CDR3 sequences, 14% to 15% of them present only once. Regarding the study as a whole: A model of 13 V-J pairs discriminated ophthalmopathy from stable hyperthyroidism. Most clonotypes that expanded in the thyroid above 0.001 also showed up in blood.

CDR3 length: 14 amino acids. The V gene's germline CDR1 is MNHNS and CDR2 SASEGT. The V gene lost 5 bases and the J gene lost 4 bases, with 12 bases spanning the gap. Used for diagnoses were clinical symptoms, serum thyroxine and TRAb, thyroid ultrasound and orbital computed tomography. The TCR originated in a man in his late teens or twenties with Graves' ophthalmopathy. Sequencing was carried out using blood. The rearrangement links TRBV6-1 to TRBJ2-1, with D possibly matching TRBD2 (5 bases). CDR3 sequence reads: CASSSPGNYNEQFF. CDR3 DNA: TGTGCCAGCAGTTCTCCCGGGAATTACAATGAGCAGTTCTTC.